This T cell receptor (beta chain) was recovered during a study of shared clonotypes between healthy human individuals. Repertoires were generated with immunoSEQ multiplex PCR, while TCRdb's copy carries only in-frame clones and drops some. The repertoire consists of fewer than 150,000 clones, with about 67% occurring once and the leading ten covering approximately 23%. The TCR sequence derives from a woman aged 25 to 39 in good health. The sample comprised memory CD8+ T cells sorted from blood. Regarding subset: CD45RO+ cells pooled with CCR7-negative TemRA cells.

In DNA form, the CDR3 reads TGTGCCAGCAGCGTGGGAGATAGGGGAAATGAGCAGTTCTTC. This codes for CASSVGDRGNEQFF. The chain links TRBV11-2 to TRBJ2-1, with D perhaps matching TRBD1 or TRBD2 (5 bases each). This CDR3 is 14 amino acids long. V gave up 5 bases and J gave up 7 bases, with 15 bases separating them. Germline V gene lookup returns CDR1 SGHAT and CDR2 FQNNGV. Together with reference TRBV11-2 and TRBJ2-1, the CDR3 gives the full variable domain: EAGVAQSPRYKIIEKRQSVAFWCNPISGHATLYWYQQILGQGPKLLIQFQNNGVVDDSQLPKDRFSAERLKGVDSTLKIQPAKLEDSAVYLCASSVGDRGNEQFFGPGTRLTVL.